Following are 2 T cell receptor beta chains from one sample sequenced in a study of cytomegalovirus exposure and HLA in healthy donors (dated by TCRdb to between 2016 and 2019). Receptor libraries were prepared by the immunoSEQ multiplex PCR assay. For the multiplex PCR, a mixture combining 60 forward primers for TCR Vbeta segments and 13 reverse primers for TCR Jbeta segments was used. TCRdb carries this immuneACCESS record with in-frame sequences only. Its versions omit some clonotypes, under half of them owing to an unresolved V gene in the studies checked, with the rest unexplained. Recorded for this sample are 150,000 or so clones; almost 80% of them occurred a single time. Roughly 9.7% of the sample comes from the top ten. The sequencing sample was made of PBMCs. All receptors derive from a man aged 18 to 35 in good health and CMV-seropositive.

J is TRBJ1-1 and V is TRBV15; possible D gene TRBD1, 6 bases. Germline V gives CDR1 LNHNV, CDR2 YYDKDF (reference sequence). V was trimmed by 2 bases and J by 5 bases, leaving 15 bases between them. The CDR3 length is 15 residues. The CDR3, as DNA: TGTGCCACCAGCAGAAACGGGGGGCGCGGAACTGAAGCTTTCTTT. It translates to CATSRNGGRGTEAFF. The whole variable domain, filled in from reference TRBV15 and TRBJ1-1, reads DAMVIQNPRYQVTQFGKPVTLSCSQTLNHNVMYWYQQKSSQAPKLLFHYYDKDFNNEADTPDNFQSRRPNTSFCFLDIRSPGLGDTAMYLCATSRNGGRGTEAFFGQGTRLTVV.

This clone was picked up one time. Other DNA variants within this sample encode the same CDR3. The chain links TRBV5-1 to TRBJ2-5; D is unresolved. Trimming cost V 3 bases and J 2 bases, with 2 bases left between them. The CDR3 loop spans 11 amino acids. The germline CDR1 and CDR2 sequences are SGHRS and YFSETQ. The DNA for the CDR3 is TGCGCCAGCAGCTCGCAAGAGACCCAGTACTTC. This translates into CASSSQETQYF.